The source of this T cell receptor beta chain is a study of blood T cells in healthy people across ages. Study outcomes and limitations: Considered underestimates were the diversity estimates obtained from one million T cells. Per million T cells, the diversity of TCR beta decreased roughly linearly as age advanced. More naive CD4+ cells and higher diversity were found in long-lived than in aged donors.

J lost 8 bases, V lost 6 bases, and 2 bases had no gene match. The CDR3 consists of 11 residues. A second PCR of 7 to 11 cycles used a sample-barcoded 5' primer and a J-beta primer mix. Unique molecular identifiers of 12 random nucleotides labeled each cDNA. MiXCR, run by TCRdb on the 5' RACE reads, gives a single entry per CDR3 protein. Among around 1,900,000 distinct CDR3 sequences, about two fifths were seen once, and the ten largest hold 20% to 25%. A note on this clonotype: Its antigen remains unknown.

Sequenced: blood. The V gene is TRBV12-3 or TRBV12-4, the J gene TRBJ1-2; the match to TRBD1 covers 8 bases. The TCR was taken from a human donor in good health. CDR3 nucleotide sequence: TGTGCCAGCAGGAACAGGGGGGGCTACACCTTC. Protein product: CASRNRGGYTF.